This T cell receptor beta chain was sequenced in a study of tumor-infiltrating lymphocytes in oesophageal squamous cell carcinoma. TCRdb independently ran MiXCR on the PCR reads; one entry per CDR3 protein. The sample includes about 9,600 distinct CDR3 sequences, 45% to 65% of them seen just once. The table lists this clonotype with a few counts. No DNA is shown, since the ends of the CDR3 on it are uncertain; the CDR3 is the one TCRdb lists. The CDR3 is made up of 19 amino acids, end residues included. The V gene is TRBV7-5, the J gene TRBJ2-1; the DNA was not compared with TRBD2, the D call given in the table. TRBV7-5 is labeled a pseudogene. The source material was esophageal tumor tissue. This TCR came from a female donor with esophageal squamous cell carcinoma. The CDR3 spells CISVPEAGLAEGSNNEQFF.